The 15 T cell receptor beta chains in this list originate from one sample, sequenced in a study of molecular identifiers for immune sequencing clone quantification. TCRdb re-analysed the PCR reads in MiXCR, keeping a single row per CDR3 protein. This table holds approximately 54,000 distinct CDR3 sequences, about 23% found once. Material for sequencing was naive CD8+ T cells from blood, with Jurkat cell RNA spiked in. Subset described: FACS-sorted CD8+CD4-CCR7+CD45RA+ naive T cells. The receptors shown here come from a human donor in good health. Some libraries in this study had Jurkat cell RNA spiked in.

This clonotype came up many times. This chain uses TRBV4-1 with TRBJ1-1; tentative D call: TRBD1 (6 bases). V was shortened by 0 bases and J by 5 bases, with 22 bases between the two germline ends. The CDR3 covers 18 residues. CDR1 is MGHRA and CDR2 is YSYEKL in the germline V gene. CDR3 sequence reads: CASSQEESGTIGNTEAFF. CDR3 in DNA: TGCGCCAGCAGCCAAGAAGAATCCGGGACAATCGGGAATACTGAAGCTTTCTTT.

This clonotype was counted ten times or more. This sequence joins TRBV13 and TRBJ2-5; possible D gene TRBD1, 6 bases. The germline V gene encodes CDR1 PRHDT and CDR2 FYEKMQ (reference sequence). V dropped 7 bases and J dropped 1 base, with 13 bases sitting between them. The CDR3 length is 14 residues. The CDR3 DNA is TGTGCCAGCAACTTGGGGGCCAGCCAAGAGACCCAGTACTTC. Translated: CASNLGASQETQYF.

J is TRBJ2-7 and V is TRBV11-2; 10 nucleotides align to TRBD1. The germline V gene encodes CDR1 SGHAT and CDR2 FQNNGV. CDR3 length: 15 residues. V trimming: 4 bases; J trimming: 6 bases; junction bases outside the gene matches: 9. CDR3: CASSSEGDRGPEQYF. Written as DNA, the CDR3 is TGTGCCAGCAGCTCCGAGGGGGACAGGGGACCCGAGCAGTACTTC.

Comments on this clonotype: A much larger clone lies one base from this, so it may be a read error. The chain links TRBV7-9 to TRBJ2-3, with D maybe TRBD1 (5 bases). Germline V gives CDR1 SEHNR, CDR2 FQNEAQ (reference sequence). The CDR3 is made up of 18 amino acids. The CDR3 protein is CASSLAHNSYLSTGTQYF. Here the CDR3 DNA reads TGTGCCAGCAGCTTAGCGCACAACAGCTACCTTAGCACAGGTACGCAGTATTTT.

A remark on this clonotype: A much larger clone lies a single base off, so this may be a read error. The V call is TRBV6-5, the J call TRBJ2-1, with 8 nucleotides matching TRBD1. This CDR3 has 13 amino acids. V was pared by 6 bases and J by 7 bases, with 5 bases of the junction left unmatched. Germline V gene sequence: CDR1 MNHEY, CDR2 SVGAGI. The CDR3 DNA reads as TGTGCCAGCAGAAAATACAGGGGGAATGAGCAGTTCTTC. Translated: CASRKYRGNEQFF.

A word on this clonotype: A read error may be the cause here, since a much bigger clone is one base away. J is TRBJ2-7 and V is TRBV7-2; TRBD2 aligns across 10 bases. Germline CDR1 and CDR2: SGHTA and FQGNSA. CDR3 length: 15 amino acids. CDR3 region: CASSPGLAATYEQHF. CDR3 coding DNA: TGTGCCAGCAGCCCCGGACTAGCGGCAACCTACGAGCAGCACTTC.

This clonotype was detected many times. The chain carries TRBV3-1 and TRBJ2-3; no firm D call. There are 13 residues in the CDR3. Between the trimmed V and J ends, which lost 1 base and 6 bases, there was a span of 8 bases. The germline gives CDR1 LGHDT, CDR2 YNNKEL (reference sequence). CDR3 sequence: CASSQVPADTQYF. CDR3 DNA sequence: TGTGCCAGCAGCCAAGTTCCAGCCGATACGCAGTATTTT.

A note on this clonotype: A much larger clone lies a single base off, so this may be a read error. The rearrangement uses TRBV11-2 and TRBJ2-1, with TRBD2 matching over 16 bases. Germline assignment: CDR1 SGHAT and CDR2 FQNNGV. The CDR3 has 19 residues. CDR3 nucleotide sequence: TGTGCCAGCAGCTCAGTAGTGGGACTAGCGGGAGGGCCCTACAATGAGCAGTTATTC. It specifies CASSSVVGLAGGPYNEQLF.

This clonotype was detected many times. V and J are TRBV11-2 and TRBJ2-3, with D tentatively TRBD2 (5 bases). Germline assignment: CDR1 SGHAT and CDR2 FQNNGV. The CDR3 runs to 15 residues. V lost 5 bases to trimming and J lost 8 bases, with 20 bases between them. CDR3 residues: CASSPVASRDGTQYF. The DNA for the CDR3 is TGTGCCAGCAGCCCGGTGGCTAGCCGGGATGGTACGCAGTATTTT.

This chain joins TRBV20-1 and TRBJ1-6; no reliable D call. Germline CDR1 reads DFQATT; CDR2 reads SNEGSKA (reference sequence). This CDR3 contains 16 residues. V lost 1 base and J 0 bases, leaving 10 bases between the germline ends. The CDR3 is CSARAARDSYNSPLHF. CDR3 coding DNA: TGCAGTGCTAGAGCAGCGCGGGACTCCTATAATTCACCCCTCCACTTT.

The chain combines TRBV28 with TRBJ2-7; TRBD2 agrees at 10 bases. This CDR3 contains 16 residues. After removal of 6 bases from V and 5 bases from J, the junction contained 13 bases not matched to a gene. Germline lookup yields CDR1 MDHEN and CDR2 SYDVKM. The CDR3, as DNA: TGTGCCAGCAGCCTCCTAAAACTAGCGGGATTGCACGAGCAGTACTTC. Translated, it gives CASSLLKLAGLHEQYF.

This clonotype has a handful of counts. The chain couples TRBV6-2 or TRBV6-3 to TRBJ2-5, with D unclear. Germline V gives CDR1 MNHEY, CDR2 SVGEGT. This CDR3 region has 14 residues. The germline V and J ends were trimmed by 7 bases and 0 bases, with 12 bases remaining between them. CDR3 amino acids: CASKPGRYQETQYF. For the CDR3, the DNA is TGTGCCAGCAAACCCGGGCGGTACCAAGAGACCCAGTACTTC.

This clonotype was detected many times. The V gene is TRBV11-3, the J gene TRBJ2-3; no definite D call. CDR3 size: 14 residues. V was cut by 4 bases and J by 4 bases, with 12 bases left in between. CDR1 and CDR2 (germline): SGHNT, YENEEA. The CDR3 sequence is CASSSFAEPDTQYF. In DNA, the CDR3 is TGTGCCAGCAGCTCTTTCGCCGAGCCAGATACGCAGTATTTT.

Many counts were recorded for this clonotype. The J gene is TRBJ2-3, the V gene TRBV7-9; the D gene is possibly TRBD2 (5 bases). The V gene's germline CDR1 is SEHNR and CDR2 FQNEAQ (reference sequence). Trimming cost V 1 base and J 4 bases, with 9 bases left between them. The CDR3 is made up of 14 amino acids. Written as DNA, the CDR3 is TGTGCCAGCAGCTTAGTAGAGGGCCCAGATACGCAGTATTTT. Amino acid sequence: CASSLVEGPDTQYF.

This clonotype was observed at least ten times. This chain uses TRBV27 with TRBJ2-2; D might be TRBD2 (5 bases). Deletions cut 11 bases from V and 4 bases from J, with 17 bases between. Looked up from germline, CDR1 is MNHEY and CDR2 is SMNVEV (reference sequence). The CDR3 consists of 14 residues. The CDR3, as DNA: TGTGCCTGCATTCATAGGGCGGGCACCGGGGAGCTGTTTTTT. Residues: CACIHRAGTGELFF.